A single sample gave rise to the 29 T cell receptor beta chains below, sequenced in a study of tumor and adjacent non-tumor tissue in lung cancer. The library came from three nested PCR rounds adapted from ARM-PCR protocols. TCRdb used MiXCR to reprocess the multiplex PCR reads, holding one entry per CDR3 protein. The repertoire holds approximately 75,000 distinct CDR3 sequences, with around 74% as singletons. The template was RNA from unsorted bulk tissue. Sequences were obtained from lung tumor tissue. These receptors were collected from a woman aged 45-65 years with non-small cell lung cancer.

This clonotype appeared a single time. One base away lies a much larger clone, so this may be a sequencing read error. J is TRBJ2-7 and V is TRBV28; D tentatively reads TRBD1 or TRBD2 (5 bases each). TRBJ2-1 explains the end of the DNA better; the J call may be wrong. This CDR3 has 15 amino acids. Germline CDR1 reads MDHEN; CDR2 reads SYDVKM. The CDR3 protein is CASSPRDQSSYEQFF. The CDR3 DNA sequence: TGTGCCAGCAGTCCCAGGGACCAAAGCTCCTACGAGCAGTTCTTC.

This clonotype appeared many times. The chain is built from TRBV6-1 and TRBJ2-6, with 7 bases aligning to TRBD1. Unmatched junction bases numbered 16, after V lost 4 bases and J lost 4 bases. CDR1 and CDR2 from the germline V gene are MNHNS and SASEGT. CDR3 size: 19 residues. CDR3 DNA: TGTGCCAGCAGTGCCTTTCACCGACAGGGAGTTGACGGGGCCAACGTCCTGACTTTC. Residues: CASSAFHRQGVDGANVLTF.

Points on this clonotype: The missing conserved phenylalanine or tryptophan at the end of this CDR3 makes a read error likely. V is TRBV11-2 and J is TRBJ1-1; TRBD1 might be the D (5 bases). The CDR3 consists of 12 residues. Per germline, CDR1 SGHAT and CDR2 FQNNGV. Trimming stripped 10 bases from V and 5 bases from J, with 14 bases between. CDR3 DNA: TGTGCCAATAGCTTAAAGGGGACTGAAGCTTTCCTT. The encoded protein is CANSLKGTEAFL.

By share, this clonotype counts as medium-sized (0.01 to 0.1%). The J gene is TRBJ1-2, the V gene TRBV6-5; a weak D match, TRBD1 (6 bases). CDR3 length: 16 amino acids. Deletions cut 4 bases from V and 4 bases from J, with 19 bases between. Germline CDR1 and CDR2: MNHEY and SVGAGI. CDR3 sequence (DNA): TGTGCCAGCAGTTCCGGACAGAGCGGATCTGGCTATGGCTACACCTTC. Translated, it gives CASSSGQSGSGYGYTF.

J is TRBJ2-3 and V is TRBV10-1; 12 bases line up with TRBD2. In germline, CDR1 is WNHNN, CDR2 SYGVQD (reference sequence). This CDR3 has 18 residues. The CDR3 protein is CTSIRRTSGERGTDTQYF. CDR3 coding DNA: TGCACTAGCATTCGACGGACTAGCGGGGAGAGGGGGACAGATACGCAGTATTTT.

A note on this clonotype: Relative to the germline gene, one junction end is altered; a read error may explain this. The J gene is TRBJ2-4, the V gene TRBV4-2, with D possibly being TRBD2 (5 bases). Germline values: CDR1 LGHNA, CDR2 YNFKEQ. The CDR3 is 15 amino acids. CDR3 sequence reads: CASSQDFGGQKIQYF. CDR3 nucleotide sequence: TGTGCCAGCAGCCAAGATTTCGGAGGCCAAAAGATTCAGTACTTC.

The rearrangement links TRBV19 to TRBJ2-4; TRBD2 agrees at 9 bases. Unmatched junction bases numbered 8, after V lost 5 bases and J lost 9 bases. CDR3 length: 14 residues. Germline V gives CDR1 LNHDA, CDR2 SQIVND (reference sequence). The CDR3 bases are TGTGCCAGTAGTTTCCCAGTTAGCGGGAGCATTCAGTACTTC. This gives the protein CASSFPVSGSIQYF.

Comment on this clonotype: One end of the junction is discordant with germline, which a read error may explain. The CDR3 sequence: CASAPSIQETQYF. In nucleotides, the CDR3 is TGTGCCAGCGCCCCGAGCATCCAGGAGACACAGTACTTC. The chain carries TRBV11-2 and TRBJ2-5; D not certain. This CDR3 spans 13 amino acids. Germline loops: CDR1 SGHAT, CDR2 FQNNGV.

As concerns this clonotype: Mismatch with germline at one junction end may stem from a read error. The chain carries TRBV11-2 and TRBJ2-3; D gene unclear. The CDR3 totals 16 residues. Looked up from germline, CDR1 is SGHAT and CDR2 is FQNNGV. CDR3 in DNA: TGTGTCAGCACCCCATACCGGGCCACCACCACAGATACGCAGTATTTT. Amino acid sequence: CVSTPYRATTTDTQYF.

The rearrangement uses TRBV12-3 or TRBV12-4 and TRBJ2-2; TRBD2 might be the D (9 bases). The CDR3 has 20 amino acids. V lost 2 bases and J lost 4, with 26 bases in between. CDR3: CASSLRDRTSERIPTGELFF. DNA of the CDR3: TGTGCCAGCAGTTTAAGGGACAGGACTAGCGAGAGGATTCCCACCGGGGAGCTGTTTTTT.

With respect to this clonotype: A read error may account for a junction end that differs from germline. The rearrangement links TRBV29-1 to TRBJ1-1, with unresolved D. The CDR3 length is 11 residues. The germline CDR1 and CDR2 sequences are SQVTM and ANQGSEA. Here the CDR3 reads CSVAWRFEVFF. CDR3 nucleotide sequence: TGCAGCGTTGCTTGGCGTTTTGAAGTTTTCTTT.

About this clonotype: A read error is possible here, since a much larger clone lies one base away. V and J are TRBV20-1 and TRBJ1-5; 7 bases match TRBD1. The CDR3 has 12 residues. Germline V gives CDR1 DFQATT, CDR2 SNEGSKA (reference sequence). CDR3: CSPGQSNQHQHF. The CDR3, as DNA: TGCAGTCCGGGACAGAGCAATCAGCACCAGCATTTT.

To note about this clonotype: Germline and junction disagree at one end, which may indicate a read error. In DNA, the CDR3 is TGTACCAGCACTTCTCAAATAGCAAATTCACCCCTCCACTTT. It is translated as CTSTSQIANSPLHF. The V call is TRBV6-5, the J call TRBJ1-6; D call uncertain. The CDR3 runs to 14 residues. In germline, CDR1 is MNHEY, CDR2 SVGAGI.

The chain recombines TRBV29-1 with TRBJ2-5; TRBD1 aligns across 7 bases. Germline V gene sequence: CDR1 SQVTM, CDR2 ANQGSEA. There are 12 residues in the CDR3. The CDR3 sequence: CVSRDSSKTQYF. CDR3 coding DNA: TGCGTAAGCAGGGACAGCTCGAAGACCCAGTACTTC.

Concerning this clonotype itself: One end of the junction does not line up with germline, which may come from a read error. The V call is TRBV10-3, the J call TRBJ2-2, with TRBD2 as a possible D gene (5 bases). Germline V gene lookup returns CDR1 ENHRY and CDR2 SYGVKD. The CDR3 is made up of 13 amino acids. The CDR3 loop is CAIRGSGNGELSF. The CDR3 DNA reads as TGTGCCATCAGAGGATCAGGAAACGGGGAGCTGTCTTTT.

Details on this clonotype: Sequence at one end of the junction differs from germline and may be a read error. In DNA, the CDR3 is TGTGCCAACAGTGAATTAAACAGGGGTTCTGAAAAACTGTTTTTT. Translated: CANSELNRGSEKLFF. The gene calls are TRBV25-1 and TRBJ1-4; 7 bases fit TRBD1. Germline CDR1 MGHDK, CDR2 SYGVNS. The CDR3 totals 15 residues.

For this clonotype: Germline and junction disagree at one end, which may indicate a read error. This chain joins TRBV6-1 and TRBJ2-3; 15 positions agree with TRBD2. CDR3 size: 15 residues. CDR1 and CDR2 (germline): MNHNS, SASEGT. The CDR3 DNA reads TGTACCAGCAATGGACTAGCGGGAGGGCCAGATACGCAGTATTTT. Its translation: CTSNGLAGGPDTQYF.

This clonotype ranks as medium-sized (0.01 to 0.1%). V is TRBV10-3 and J is TRBJ2-1, with TRBD2 as a possible D gene (5 bases). This CDR3 comprises 13 residues. The germline gives CDR1 ENHRY, CDR2 SYGVKD. V lost 10 bases to trimming and J lost 0 bases, with 10 bases between them. CDR3 sequence (DNA): TGTGCCACGCGTGGGAGCTCCTACAATGAGCAGTTCTTC. Its translation is CATRGSSYNEQFF.

V and J are TRBV4-1 and TRBJ2-6, with D tentatively TRBD1 (6 bases). CDR1 is MGHRA, CDR2 YSYEKL, per germline. The length of the CDR3 is 18 residues. V shed 5 bases and J shed 14 bases, with 31 bases lying between them. The DNA for the CDR3 is TGCGCCAGCAGCATCTCATCAGGGGTCGAGAGTGGGGCCAATCTCCTGACTTTC. Amino acid sequence: CASSISSGVESGANLLTF.

About this clonotype itself: Germline is not matched at one junction end, which may reflect a read error. This rearrangement joins TRBV29-1 to TRBJ2-1, with D unresolved. CDR1 SQVTM and CDR2 ANQGSEA come from the germline V gene. CDR3 size: 12 residues. The CDR3 bases are TGCATCGTTGAGAAAGGCTACAATGGACAGTTCTTC. Protein: CIVEKGYNGQFF.

This clonotype was seen only a few times. Relative to the germline gene, one junction end is altered; a read error may explain this. The chain combines TRBV4-1 with TRBJ2-5; D possibly corresponds to TRBD2 (5 bases). Per the germline V gene, CDR1 is MGHRA and CDR2 is YSYEKL. There are 17 residues in the CDR3. Written as DNA, the CDR3 is TGCGCCAGCTGCCAAGACCTCCTTCAGTGGGAGTGGGAGACCCAGTGCTTC. It is translated as CASCQDLLQWEWETQCF.

This clonotype turned up a few times. The chain joins TRBV7-2 to TRBJ2-7, with 12 bases fitting TRBD2. The CDR3 totals 15 residues. The V and J ends lost 7 bases and 3 bases, in that order; junction bases with no gene match: 7. CDR1 is SGHTA, CDR2 FQGNSA, per germline. This CDR3 is CASTSGLAGYYEQYF. CDR3 coding DNA: TGTGCCAGCACCTCCGGACTAGCGGGGTACTACGAGCAGTACTTC.

About this clonotype itself: One end of the junction is discordant with germline, which a read error may explain. The V call is TRBV6-5, the J call TRBJ1-6; the D is unclear. Germline values: CDR1 MNHEY, CDR2 SVGAGI. This CDR3 contains 18 residues. The CDR3 bases are TGTGCCAGCAGTTTCATCTTCGGTTCGAGTTCCCATAATTCACTCCTCCACTTT. Its protein product is CASSFIFGSSSHNSLLHF.

On this clonotype itself: The junction differs from germline at one of its ends, possibly a read error. The rearrangement joins TRBV2 to TRBJ2-2; D perhaps matches TRBD2 (5 bases). The CDR3 is 14 residues long. Per the germline V gene, CDR1 is SNHLY and CDR2 is FYNNEI. The CDR3, as DNA: TGTGTCAGCAACCCGGGGTTGATCGCCGGGGAGCTGTTTTTT. Protein sequence: CVSNPGLIAGELFF.

This clonotype was detected only a few times. At one of its ends the junction is not consistent with the germline gene, which may arise from a read error. This chain connects TRBV6-5 to TRBJ2-7; D call uncertain. This CDR3 contains 15 residues. CDR1 MNHEY and CDR2 SVGAGI come from the germline V gene. CDR3 in amino acids: CAGSLYEPSSYEQYF. In nucleotides, the CDR3 is TGTGCCGGCAGTTTATACGAGCCCAGCTCCTACGAGCAGTACTTC.

Details on this clonotype: One junction end disagrees with the germline gene, perhaps due to a read error. V and J are TRBV6-5 and TRBJ2-1; D remains ambiguous. The CDR3 covers 14 residues. Germline loops: CDR1 MNHEY, CDR2 SVGAGI. The DNA for the CDR3 is TGTGCCAGCAGTGGTTGGAGCTCCTGCAATGAGCAGTTCTTC. Translation gives CASSGWSSCNEQFF.

In the case of this clonotype: One junction end does not reproduce the germline sequence, and a read error may be involved. The chain carries TRBV10-3 and TRBJ1-3; D is undetermined. The CDR3 length is 14 residues. The V gene's germline CDR1 is ENHRY and CDR2 SYGVKD. The CDR3 sequence is CATKDGGPGSTIYF. DNA for the CDR3: TGTGCCACCAAGGACGGTGGCCCTGGAAGCACCATATATTTT.

As for this clonotype: Given a much more abundant clone one base away, this may be a read error. J is TRBJ1-1 and V is TRBV20-1; D is unclear. The CDR3 length is 11 residues. In germline, CDR1 is DFQATT, CDR2 SNEGSKA (reference sequence). V was pared by 5 bases and J by 6 bases, with 10 bases between. CDR3 protein: CSAGWRPEAFF. The CDR3, as DNA: TGCAGTGCTGGGTGGAGGCCTGAAGCTTTCTTT.

This chain links TRBV4-1 with TRBJ1-4; no clear D. Germline V gene lookup returns CDR1 MGHRA and CDR2 YSYEKL. V dropped 9 bases and J dropped 6 bases, with 23 bases sitting between them. CDR3 length: 16 residues. In DNA, the CDR3 is TGCGCCAGTAACCAAGATAAGCAGTCCTTTGATGAAAAACTGTTTTTT. It encodes CASNQDKQSFDEKLFF.